Below, 19 T cell receptor beta chains from the same sample are listed, as sequenced in a study of T cell responses to AZD1222 COVID-19 vaccine. Clones were sequenced by immunoSEQ multiplex PCR, and TCRdb holds only the in-frame ones, with some missing. Of just over 150,000 clones listed, about 85% are singletons. The material was peripheral blood, obtained after recovery from COVID-19. The receptors were gathered from an adult who had recovered from COVID-19.

V and J are TRBV4-1 and TRBJ2-7, with TRBD1 matching over 7 bases. The CDR3 sequence is 15 residues long. Germline V gives CDR1 MGHRA, CDR2 YSYEKL. Trimming removed 2 bases from V and 3 bases from J; junction bases left unmatched: 7. Here the CDR3 DNA reads TGCGCCAGCAGCCAACCTAACAGGGGAAGCTACGAGCAGTACTTC. Translated, it gives CASSQPNRGSYEQYF.

The J gene is TRBJ2-3, the V gene TRBV3-1 (or the pseudogene TRBV3-2); 11 positions match TRBD2. This CDR3 has 16 amino acids. The germline CDR1 and CDR2 sequences are LGHDT and YNNKEL (reference sequence). V dropped 4 bases and J dropped 3; count of bases not matched to a gene: 6. The CDR3, as DNA: TGTGCCAGCAGCCGAAATATAGCGGGAGGGACAGATACGCAGTATTTT. It translates to CASSRNIAGGTDTQYF.

This clone has only one observation. V and J are TRBV28 and TRBJ1-2; 7 bases fit TRBD1. V dropped 2 bases and J dropped 6; count of bases not matched to a gene: 6. This CDR3 spans 14 amino acids. Germline CDR1 reads MDHEN; CDR2 reads SYDVKM. As DNA, the CDR3 is TGTGCCAGCAGTTTACAGGGGGTTTTCCATGGCTACACCTTC. It encodes CASSLQGVFHGYTF.

A word on this clone: Other DNA variants within this sample encode the same CDR3. This chain connects TRBV19 to TRBJ1-1; TRBD1 agrees at 9 bases. Looked up from germline, CDR1 is LNHDA and CDR2 is SQIVND (reference sequence). The length of the CDR3 is 14 residues. After removal of 3 bases from V and 3 bases from J, the junction contained 2 bases not matched to a gene. CDR3 protein: CASSMTGGYTEAFF. The CDR3 coding sequence is TGTGCCAGTAGTATGACAGGGGGGTACACTGAAGCTTTCTTT.

Here the CDR3 reads CASSRLDRGRGVNEKLFF. CDR3 DNA sequence: TGTGCCAGCAGCCGCCTGGACAGGGGCAGGGGGGTTAATGAAAAACTGTTTTTT. The V call is TRBV3-1 (or the pseudogene TRBV3-2), the J call TRBJ1-4; 9 bases are shared with TRBD1. Trimming removed 4 bases from V and 4 bases from J; junction bases left unmatched: 13. The germline V gene has CDR1 LGHDT and CDR2 YNNKEL (reference sequence). The CDR3 is 18 amino acids.

This clone was counted once. The rearrangement links TRBV6-5 to TRBJ1-5; D not certain. CDR3 size: 13 residues. Looked up from germline, CDR1 is MNHEY and CDR2 is SVGAGI. Between the trimmed V and J ends, which lost 8 bases and 7 bases, there was a span of 15 bases. CDR3: CASSHEEGQPQHF. DNA for the CDR3: TGTGCCAGCTCCCACGAGGAGGGCCAGCCCCAGCATTTT.

This clone has a single count. This chain's CDR3 is CASSLKGSWEQYF. In DNA form, the CDR3 reads TGCGCCAGCAGCTTAAAGGGGTCGTGGGAGCAGTACTTC. The chain employs TRBV5-1 and TRBJ2-7; D might be TRBD1 (5 bases). The germline V and J ends were trimmed by 2 bases and 7 bases, with 13 bases remaining between them. The CDR3 has 13 amino acids. Germline V gene lookup returns CDR1 SGHRS and CDR2 YFSETQ.

This clone came up once. The chain recombines TRBV5-1 with TRBJ1-1; 10 positions match TRBD1. This CDR3 is 15 amino acids long. V was clipped by 0 bases and J by 4 bases; unmatched bases: 3. The germline V gene has CDR1 SGHRS and CDR2 YFSETQ. CDR3: CASSLAGTGVTEAFF. In nucleotides, the CDR3 is TGCGCCAGCAGCTTGGCCGGGACAGGGGTCACTGAAGCTTTCTTT.

The chain links TRBV6-5 to TRBJ1-3, with a weak D call TRBD1 (5 bases). This CDR3 is 15 amino acids long. Trimming took off 0 bases at V and 1 base at J, with 7 bases between the two ends. CDR1 is MNHEY, CDR2 SVGAGI, per germline. CDR3 in amino acids: CASSYSRGSGNTIYF. In DNA form, the CDR3 reads TGTGCCAGCAGTTACTCGCGGGGGTCTGGAAACACCATATATTTT.

The V gene is TRBV7-2, the J gene TRBJ1-1; D remains unclear. V lost 5 bases and J 2 bases, leaving 6 bases between the germline ends. The CDR3 is 12 residues long. CDR1 and CDR2 (germline): SGHTA, FQGNSA. CDR3 region: CASSPTNTEAFF. The CDR3 DNA is TGTGCCAGCAGCCCAACAAACACTGAAGCTTTCTTT.

A single count supports this clone. The rearrangement joins TRBV28 to TRBJ2-5; 8 bases are a match to TRBD2. The CDR3 spans 13 residues. CDR1 MDHEN and CDR2 SYDVKM come from the germline V gene. V trimming: 7 bases; J trimming: 5 bases; junction bases outside the gene matches: 6. Written as DNA, the CDR3 is TGTGCCAGCATTGCGGGAGGTGAGGAGACCCAGTACTTC. Its translation is CASIAGGEETQYF.

The chain is built from TRBV10-3 and TRBJ1-1, with D tentatively TRBD1 (6 bases). CDR1 and CDR2 (germline): ENHRY, SYGVKD. This CDR3 has 11 residues. The DNA of the CDR3 is TGTAGGGGGGTCCCTAACACTGAAGCTTTCTTT. Protein: CRGVPNTEAFF.

The gene calls are TRBV28 and TRBJ1-5; perhaps TRBD1 as D (5 bases). Germline V CDR1 and CDR2: MDHEN, SYDVKM. The CDR3 length is 14 residues. V lost 6 bases, J lost 5 bases, and 14 bases lay in between. The CDR3 bases are TGTGCCAGCAGACCAGGACAAAGGGATCAGCCCCAGCATTTT. It encodes CASRPGQRDQPQHF.

This chain uses TRBV4-3 with TRBJ2-7, with D possibly TRBD1 on 6 matching bases. This CDR3 region has 15 residues. The V gene lost 0 bases and the J gene lost 2 bases, with 11 bases spanning the gap. In germline, CDR1 is LGHNA, CDR2 YSLEER. CDR3 nucleotides: TGCGCCAGCAGCCAAGACCGACAGGTGGCCTACGAGCAGTACTTC. Its translation: CASSQDRQVAYEQYF.

The genes are TRBV4-1 and TRBJ2-7, with D unclear. CDR1 and CDR2 (germline): MGHRA, YSYEKL. The CDR3 spans 14 residues. V was trimmed by 1 base and J by 2 bases, leaving 9 bases between them. Here the CDR3 DNA reads TGCGCCAGCAGCCAAGGGCCGGATACCTACGAGCAGTACTTC. Translated: CASSQGPDTYEQYF.

The genes are TRBV18 and TRBJ1-1; 9 nucleotides align to TRBD1. The CDR3 is 16 amino acids. Germline V CDR1 and CDR2: KGHSH, LQKENI. J was trimmed by 0 bases and V by 6 bases; bases with no gene match: 8. CDR3: CASSTRDRVMNTEAFF. CDR3 in DNA: TGTGCCAGCTCCACCCGGGACAGGGTTATGAACACTGAAGCTTTCTTT.

This clone was counted a single time. This chain uses TRBV24-1 with TRBJ2-1; 7 nucleotides line up with TRBD2. V lost 4 bases and J lost 6; bases outside the gene matches: 5. This CDR3 is built from 14 residues. Germline-derived CDR1 and CDR2 are KGHDR and SFDVKD. CDR3 sequence (DNA): TGTGCCACCAGTGAGCGGGAGCGGCCCAATGAGCAGTTCTTC. Residues: CATSERERPNEQFF.

The chain uses TRBV5-6 and TRBJ1-1; the D is unclear. This CDR3 is 14 amino acids long. Per germline, CDR1 SGHDT and CDR2 YYEEEE. V was pared by 2 bases and J by 1 base, with 9 bases between. The CDR3 DNA follows: TGTGCCAGCAGCTTATTGACGGCGAACACTGAAGCTTTCTTT. The encoded protein is CASSLLTANTEAFF. Together with reference TRBV5-6 and TRBJ1-1, the CDR3 gives the full variable domain: DAGVTQSPTHLIKTRGQQVTLRCSPKSGHDTVSWYQQALGQGPQFIFQYYEEEERQRGNFPDRFSGHQFPNYSSELNVNALLLGDSALYLCASSLLTANTEAFFGQGTRLTVV.

V usage is TRBV28 and J usage is TRBJ1-1, with D tentatively TRBD1 (5 bases). There are 15 residues in the CDR3. Trimming shortened V by 3 bases and J by 3 bases, and 14 bases separated the two germline ends. Germline V CDR1 and CDR2: MDHEN, SYDVKM. CDR3 loop: CASSFGGGRDTEAFF. The DNA of the CDR3 is TGTGCCAGCAGTTTCGGGGGGGGAAGGGACACTGAAGCTTTCTTT.